The entry below gives a single T cell receptor (beta chain) sequence along with its context. Authors' data handling: Reference gene primer amplification in the assay estimated nucleated cell counts. Only in-frame clones appear in the TCRdb table, and some are missing; sequencing was by immunoSEQ multiplex PCR. D and trimming come from the DNA, and the V and J calls and clone size come from that table. Of roughly 230,000 clones in the sample, 85% are singletons; the top ten hold 0.98%. This sample is drawn from a study of blood T cell repertoires in COVID-19. Across the study: The samples span acute and convalescent COVID-19 from the United States, Italy and Spain. T cells, B-cell-depleted T cells, or PBMCs provided the cDNA or gDNA that served as material.

The junction had 2 bases not matched to a gene; V was cut back by 4 bases and J by 0 bases. The CDR3 length is 14 residues. CDR1 KGHSH and CDR2 LQKENI come from the germline V gene. The chain combines TRBV18 with TRBJ1-1, with 7 bases aligning to TRBD1. This TCR was sampled from a man aged 35-49 years with acute or convalescent COVID-19. The sample comprised peripheral blood. The DNA for the CDR3 is TGTGCCAGCTCACAAGGGGGCATGAACACTGAAGCTTTCTTT. Residues: CASSQGGMNTEAFF.